These T cell receptor beta chains were read from a single sample in a study of blood T cell repertoires in COVID-19. Measured with immunoSEQ multiplex PCR; TCRdb has only the in-frame clones, and not every one. The sample has 150,000 to 200,000 clones, roughly nine tenths seen once. Sequencing was done on a sample of peripheral blood. Every receptor here comes from a woman in her seventies with acute or convalescent COVID-19. Each CDR3 is given with its conserved first and last residue. The D gene is left open where the match is weak. Expanded clones get a size class; other rows say once, few or many, or leave the size out.

>.|TRBV18|TRBJ1-1|.
CASSPNRDTEAFF
TGTGCCAGCTCACCCAACAGGGATACTGAAGCTTTCTTT
>.|TRBV2|TRBJ2-3|TRBD1
CASSERQGATDTQYF
TGTGCCAGCAGTGAACGGCAGGGGGCAACAGATACGCAGTATTTT
>.|TRBV5-6|TRBJ1-5|TRBD1
CASSLYYGQGVQPQHF
TGTGCCAGCAGCTTGTACTACGGACAGGGAGTTCAGCCCCAGCATTTT
>few|TRBV28|TRBJ1-5|TRBD1
CASSLGTGNQPQHF
TGTGCCAGCAGTTTGGGGACAGGGAATCAGCCCCAGCATTTT
>.|TRBV5-1|TRBJ1-1|.
CASSASTEAFF
TGCGCCAGCAGCGCGTCAACTGAAGCTTTCTTT
>.|TRBV27|TRBJ2-2|.
CASSLARVGVSITGELFF
TGTGCCAGCAGTTTGGCCAGGGTAGGAGTTTCGATCACCGGGGAGCTGTTTTTT
>.|TRBV7-3|TRBJ1-2|TRBD1
CASSLDRGYGYTF
TGTGCCAGCAGCTTGGACAGGGGCTATGGCTACACCTTC
>.|TRBV27|TRBJ1-6|.
CASSLMDSNSPLHF
TGTGCCAGCAGTTTAATGGACTCTAATTCACCCCTCCACTTT
>.|TRBV4-1|TRBJ2-7|.
CASSQRGYEQYF
TGCGCCAGCAGCCAAAGGGGCTACGAGCAGTACTTC
>.|TRBV5-5|TRBJ1-2|TRBD1
CASSSQGVDGYTF
TGTGCCAGCAGCTCGCAGGGGGTGGATGGCTACACCTTC
>.|TRBV7-2|TRBJ1-3|.
CASSRVTVNGNTIYF
TGTGCCAGCAGCCGCGTGACAGTTAATGGAAACACCATATATTTT
>.|TRBV5-1|TRBJ2-1|.
CASSFQGGSYNEQFF
TGCGCCAGCAGCTTCCAGGGGGGCTCCTACAATGAGCAGTTCTTC
>once|TRBV7-2|TRBJ2-2|TRBD1
CASSLTGANTGELFF
TGTGCCAGCAGCCTGACAGGGGCGAACACCGGGGAGCTGTTTTTT
>once|TRBV7-8|TRBJ1-3|.
CATAQGNLGNTIYF
TGTGCCACCGCACAGGGAAACCTTGGAAACACCATATATTTT
>.|TRBV10-3|TRBJ2-7|TRBD1
CAITTGDEQYF
TGTGCCATCACGACAGGGGACGAGCAGTACTTC
>.|TRBV28|TRBJ1-4|TRBD1
CASSLGQGGEKLFF
TGTGCCAGCAGTTTGGGACAGGGAGGGGAAAAACTGTTTTTT
>.|TRBV5-1|TRBJ2-2|TRBD2
CASSLIRASGGLNTGELFF
TGCGCCAGCAGCTTGATTCGGGCTAGCGGGGGGCTAAACACCGGGGAGCTGTTTTTT
>.|TRBV6-6|TRBJ1-3|TRBD1
CASFRGLTGNTIYF
TGTGCCAGTTTCAGGGGGCTGACTGGAAACACCATATATTTT
>.|TRBV10-2|TRBJ1-4|.
CASSEWRDNEKLFF
TGCGCCAGCAGTGAGTGGAGGGATAATGAAAAACTGTTTTTT
>.|TRBV6-5|TRBJ2-1|.
CASSYFGGPPYNEQFF
TGTGCCAGCAGTTATTTTGGAGGGCCGCCCTACAATGAGCAGTTCTTC
>.|TRBV25-1|TRBJ2-3|TRBD2
CASSWTSGALTDTQYF
TGTGCCAGCAGTTGGACTAGCGGGGCCCTCACAGATACGCAGTATTTT
>.|TRBV2|TRBJ2-5|TRBD1
CASRGQGETQYF
TGTGCCAGCAGGGGACAGGGAGAGACCCAGTACTTC
>once|TRBV4-1|TRBJ2-4|TRBD1
CASKPDPTGAIQYF
TGCGCCAGCAAACCAGACCCGACAGGGGCCATTCAGTACTTC
>.|TRBV6-5|TRBJ2-4|.
CASNTPLATRNIQYF
TGTGCCAGCAACACACCCCTAGCTACGCGAAACATTCAGTACTTC
>.|TRBV3-1/TRBV3-2|TRBJ2-2|TRBD2
CASSRGGTSLLRELFF
TGTGCCAGCAGCCGGGGCGGGACTAGCTTATTAAGGGAGCTGTTTTTT
>.|TRBV7-9|TRBJ2-7|TRBD1
CASSLGGQGINEQYF
TGTGCCAGCAGCTTAGGAGGACAGGGTATCAACGAGCAGTACTTC
>once|TRBV6-6|TRBJ1-6|TRBD1
CASSYIRGFGSPLHF
TGTGCCAGCAGTTACATCAGGGGGTTCGGTTCACCCCTCCACTTT
>.|TRBV12-5|TRBJ2-1|.
CASGLRNEQFF
TGTGCTAGTGGTTTGCGCAATGAGCAGTTCTTC
>.|TRBV18|TRBJ2-2|.
CASSPIQNTGELFF
TGTGCCAGCTCACCGATACAGAACACCGGGGAGCTGTTTTTT
>.|TRBV28|TRBJ1-1|TRBD1
CASSQETGVAFF
TGTGCCAGCAGCCAAGAAACAGGGGTGGCTTTCTTT
>.|TRBV9|TRBJ2-3|.
CASSVGHRVRADTQYF
TGTGCCAGCAGCGTAGGACACAGGGTTAGGGCAGATACGCAGTATTTT
>.|TRBV5-1|TRBJ2-1|TRBD1
CASSTDRASDEQFF
TGCGCCAGCAGCACCGACAGGGCTTCAGATGAGCAGTTCTTC
>.|TRBV7-9|TRBJ1-2|.
CASSLEDGRLSYGYTF
TGTGCCAGCAGCTTAGAAGACGGTCGACTATCCTATGGCTACACCTTC
>few|TRBV18|TRBJ1-1|TRBD1
CASSRDRVYGMTEAFF
TGTGCCAGCTCACGGGACAGGGTTTATGGGATGACTGAAGCTTTCTTT
>.|TRBV7-2|TRBJ2-1|TRBD2
CASSLLGSGTSYNEQFF
TGTGCCAGCAGCTTACTTGGTAGCGGGACTTCCTACAATGAGCAGTTCTTC
>.|TRBV14|TRBJ1-2|.
CASSQDGGWGYTF
TGTGCCAGCAGCCAAGATGGAGGGTGGGGCTACACCTTC
>.|TRBV7-3|TRBJ1-1|.
CASSLNSLNTEAFF
TGTGCCAGCAGCTTAAACAGTTTGAACACTGAAGCTTTCTTT
>.|TRBV14|TRBJ2-7|.
CARLGNRLYEQYF
TGTGCCAGACTAGGTAACCGACTCTACGAGCAGTACTTC
>.|TRBV6-5|TRBJ2-7|.
CASSPYYSYEQYF
TGTGCCAGCAGTCCTTACTACTCCTACGAGCAGTACTTC
>.|TRBV25-1|TRBJ2-5|TRBD2
CASSETRGGLETQYF
TGTGCCAGCAGTGAAACGCGCGGGGGGCTGGAGACCCAGTACTTC
>.|TRBV24-1|TRBJ1-6|.
CATSDVLQEGSNSPLHF
TGTGCCACCAGTGATGTACTCCAGGAGGGCTCTAATTCACCCCTCCACTTT
>.|TRBV5-1|TRBJ2-3|.
CASSPDSRSTDTQYF
TGCGCCAGCAGCCCGGACAGCAGGAGCACAGATACGCAGTATTTT
>.|TRBV19|TRBJ1-2|.
CASSIRGGNYGYTF
TGTGCCAGTAGTATACGAGGGGGTAACTATGGCTACACCTTC
>.|TRBV28|TRBJ1-1|TRBD1
CASSPPDRGLTEAFF
TGTGCCAGCAGTCCACCGGACAGGGGGCTTACTGAAGCTTTCTTT
>.|TRBV7-8|TRBJ1-1|.
CASSTGQRNTEAFF
TGTGCCAGCAGCACTGGACAGCGGAACACTGAAGCTTTCTTT
>.|TRBV29-1|TRBJ2-7|TRBD1
CSATPRTGRYEQYF
TGCAGCGCGACCCCAAGGACAGGGCGATACGAGCAGTACTTC
>.|TRBV6-5|TRBJ2-7|TRBD1
CASKSTGGNYEQYF
TGTGCCAGCAAGTCAACAGGGGGGAACTACGAGCAGTACTTC
>.|TRBV4-3|TRBJ1-1|.
CASSQHLRQGTEAFF
TGCGCCAGCAGCCAACATCTTCGGCAGGGAACTGAAGCTTTCTTT
>.|TRBV29-1|TRBJ2-3|TRBD2
CSARQTPSGRYTDTQYF
TGCAGCGCCCGGCAAACCCCTAGCGGGAGGTACACAGATACGCAGTATTTT
>.|TRBV7-9|TRBJ2-2|.
CASSSSTGNTGELFF
TGTGCCAGCAGCTCCTCGACAGGAAATACCGGGGAGCTGTTTTTT
>.|TRBV19|TRBJ1-5|.
CASSIATLGAVDQPQHF
TGTGCCAGTAGTATAGCCACCCTGGGGGCAGTCGATCAGCCCCAGCATTTT
>.|TRBV7-9|TRBJ1-3|.
CASSLIQGNTIYF
TGTGCCAGCAGCTTGATACAGGGAAACACCATATATTTT
>.|TRBV29-1|TRBJ2-5|.
CSVDEGGAQETQYF
TGCAGCGTTGATGAGGGAGGCGCACAAGAGACCCAGTACTTC
>once|TRBV7-8|TRBJ1-4|.
CASSFSGTRGNEKLFF
TGTGCCAGCAGCTTTAGTGGAACACGGGGTAATGAAAAACTGTTTTTT
>.|TRBV7-8|TRBJ2-3|TRBD2
CASSPLAASPDTQYF
TGTGCCAGCAGCCCCCTAGCGGCTAGTCCCGATACGCAGTATTTT
>.|TRBV6-1|TRBJ1-5|.
CASSGLVKRTPQPQHF
TGTGCCAGCAGTGGCTTGGTGAAGAGAACCCCCCAGCCCCAGCATTTT
>few|TRBV5-1|TRBJ2-7|TRBD2
CASSLSAGAPSYEQYF
TGCGCCAGCAGCTTGTCGGCGGGAGCGCCCTCCTACGAGCAGTACTTC
>.|TRBV28|TRBJ1-5|.
CASKILGGQPQHF
TGTGCCAGCAAAATTCTAGGCGGGCAGCCCCAGCATTTT
>.|TRBV6-2/TRBV6-3|TRBJ2-4|TRBD2
CASSYFSGSVNIQYF
TGTGCCAGCAGTTATTTTAGCGGGAGTGTAAACATTCAGTACTTC
>.|TRBV11-3|TRBJ2-5|.
CASSLILQETQYF
TGTGCCAGCAGCTTAATCCTCCAAGAGACCCAGTACTTC